This TCR beta chain was documented in a study of cytomegalovirus exposure and HLA in healthy donors. Primers included in the PCR were 60 Vbeta and 13 Jbeta primers. Some clones are missing from TCRdb's copy, which holds only in-frame ones; the method was immunoSEQ multiplex PCR. The sample includes 270,000 or so clones, nearly 95% of them seen just once. CDR1 SGHKS and CDR2 YYEKEE come from the germline V gene (reference sequence). J was trimmed by 7 bases and V by 4 bases; bases with no gene match: 14. This CDR3 is 18 amino acids long. The origin of this receptor is a girl aged 2 to 10 in good health and CMV-seronegative. The sequencing input was PBMCs. The chain is built from TRBV5-5 and TRBJ2-2; 12 bases fit TRBD2. This CDR3 is CASSGRLAGAGRSGELFF. The CDR3 DNA is TGTGCCAGCAGCGGTAGACTAGCGGGGGCCGGGCGGAGCGGGGAGCTGTTTTTT.